The T cell receptor (beta chain) described here comes from a study of response to subunit inactivated influenza vaccine (dated 2018 in TCRdb). Regarding the complete study: Deep quantitative T cell receptor repertoire profiling was used in the study to track responses to a trivalent subunit inactivated influenza vaccine. The study at large found these results: It was suggested by the authors that each seasonal influenza vaccination may recruit only a limited number of new T cells.

The library was built by means of RT-PCR. For sequencing, an Illumina HiSeq 2500 was employed. TCRdb trimmed public reads at Q25 via fastp, called clones via MiXCR and kept in-frame beta chains. CDR3 protein duplicates are merged, each entry listing the most common genes and DNA. For this sample the table gives 500,000 to 600,000 distinct CDR3 sequences, of which 11% to 15% were detected only once. Of the sample, roughly 10% falls within the top ten clones. The CDR3 holds 16 amino acids from the cysteine to the phenylalanine. CDR3 DNA only is kept here, 48 bases in frame from base 1. The germline V gene supplies CDR1 SGHTA and CDR2 FQGNSA. Trimming accounts for 2 bases at V and 3 bases at J, while the number of junction bases matched to no gene is 7. The sample holds a few counts of this clonotype. It lacks a known antigen. No base quality values were provided; no much bigger clone lies one nucleotide off.

This sequence originates from a middle-aged man who received an inactivated influenza vaccine. Donor details come from another sample of the same person, matched by shared clones. Material: PBMCs from blood, obtained roughly 13 days after vaccination. The chain couples TRBV7-2 to TRBJ2-7, with 10 bases matching TRBD2. The CDR3 corresponds to CASSLRSLAGVYEQYF. The DNA is TGTGCCAGCAGCTTACGAAGCCTAGCGGGGGTCTACGAGCAGTACTTC.